This is a list of T cell receptor beta chains from one sample in a study of OX40 agonist ivuxolimab in advanced cancers. The table came from immunoSEQ multiplex PCR; TCRdb's copy has only in-frame clones and leaves some out. The data hold about 83,000 clones, with about 88% observed a single time. Specimen: CD4+ or CD8+ T cells sorted from blood, collected in a trial of the OX40 agonist ivuxolimab. Every receptor here comes from an adult with an advanced solid tumor such as melanoma, head and neck, liver or kidney cancer. CDR3s include the opening cysteine and the closing phenylalanine or tryptophan. Each record gives: clone size, D gene, V gene, J gene, CDR3 DNA, CDR3 protein. D genes are given only for firm matches. Some rows mark clone size as missing; the rest say once, few, many or name a class of expanded clone.

clone_size: NA
d_call: NA
v_call: TRBV7-2
j_call: TRBJ2-5
cdr3_nt: TGTGCCAGCAGCCCCGGCGTGTCAGAGCACCAAGAGACCCAGTACTTC
cdr3_aa: CASSPGVSEHQETQYF

clone_size: NA
d_call: NA
v_call: TRBV29-1
j_call: TRBJ1-1
cdr3_nt: TGCAGCGTTCAGGGACTCCGGAACACTGAAGCTTTCTTT
cdr3_aa: CSVQGLRNTEAFF

clone_size: NA
d_call: NA
v_call: TRBV5-4
j_call: TRBJ1-3
cdr3_nt: TGTGCCAGCAGCTCCGACCCGAGCACCGTCTCTGGAAACACCATATATTTT
cdr3_aa: CASSSDPSTVSGNTIYF

clone_size: NA
d_call: NA
v_call: TRBV10-3
j_call: TRBJ2-3
cdr3_nt: TGTGCCATCAGTGCCACAGAGCAAAGCACAGATACGCAGTATTTT
cdr3_aa: CAISATEQSTDTQYF

clone_size: NA
d_call: NA
v_call: TRBV7-2
j_call: TRBJ2-1
cdr3_nt: TGTGCCAGCAGCTCCGCCGGGGGTCTATACAATGAGCAGTTCTTC
cdr3_aa: CASSSAGGLYNEQFF

clone_size: once
d_call: NA
v_call: TRBV7-2
j_call: TRBJ1-2
cdr3_nt: TGTGCCAGCAGCTTAGTCGGAGGGGGGAACTATGGCTACACCTTC
cdr3_aa: CASSLVGGGNYGYTF

clone_size: NA
d_call: TRBD2
v_call: TRBV6-5
j_call: TRBJ2-1
cdr3_nt: TGTGCCAGCAGTTACGTCGGGGGGGGGATCAATGAGCAGTTCTTC
cdr3_aa: CASSYVGGGINEQFF

clone_size: few
d_call: TRBD1
v_call: TRBV7-8
j_call: TRBJ1-6
cdr3_nt: TGTGCCAGCGACAGGGGACAGTTAAATTCACCCCTCCACTTT
cdr3_aa: CASDRGQLNSPLHF

clone_size: NA
d_call: TRBD2
v_call: TRBV27
j_call: TRBJ2-1
cdr3_nt: TGTGCCAGCACCTTCCAGGCTAGCGGATTTGAGCAGTTCTTC
cdr3_aa: CASTFQASGFEQFF

clone_size: NA
d_call: TRBD1
v_call: TRBV7-2
j_call: TRBJ2-3
cdr3_nt: TGTGCCAGCAGCTTAGTGGGGACAGGACACTCAAGCACAGATACGCAGTATTTT
cdr3_aa: CASSLVGTGHSSTDTQYF

clone_size: NA
d_call: NA
v_call: TRBV30
j_call: TRBJ2-3
cdr3_nt: TGTGCCTGGAGTGTAAGGGGCACTACCCCAGATACGCAGTATTTT
cdr3_aa: CAWSVRGTTPDTQYF

clone_size: NA
d_call: NA
v_call: TRBV27
j_call: TRBJ2-1
cdr3_nt: TGTGCCAGCAGTTTCTTGGGGGGGCCATACAATGAGCAGTTCTTC
cdr3_aa: CASSFLGGPYNEQFF

clone_size: NA
d_call: TRBD1
v_call: TRBV5-1
j_call: TRBJ2-2
cdr3_nt: TGCGCCAGCAGCCCCAGACAGGGGACGGGCACCGGGGAGCTGTTTTTT
cdr3_aa: CASSPRQGTGTGELFF

clone_size: NA
d_call: NA
v_call: TRBV28
j_call: TRBJ1-2
cdr3_nt: TGTGCCAGCAGTTTAGGCAGAAATAGCTACACCTTC
cdr3_aa: CASSLGRNSYTF

clone_size: once
d_call: NA
v_call: TRBV29-1
j_call: TRBJ2-7
cdr3_nt: TGCAGCGTTCGCCAGACAACCTACGAGCAGTACTTC
cdr3_aa: CSVRQTTYEQYF

clone_size: NA
d_call: NA
v_call: TRBV5-1
j_call: TRBJ2-2
cdr3_nt: TGCGCCAGCAGCTCTTTAGGGAACACCGGGGAGCTGTTTTTT
cdr3_aa: CASSSLGNTGELFF

clone_size: NA
d_call: TRBD2
v_call: TRBV6-1
j_call: TRBJ2-3
cdr3_nt: TGTGCCAGCATACTAGCGGGCACAGATACGCAGTATTTT
cdr3_aa: CASILAGTDTQYF

clone_size: NA
d_call: NA
v_call: TRBV4-2
j_call: TRBJ1-1
cdr3_nt: TGTGCCAGCAGAGACCTCCGACAGGTGAACACTGAAGCTTTCTTT
cdr3_aa: CASRDLRQVNTEAFF

clone_size: NA
d_call: NA
v_call: TRBV21-1
j_call: TRBJ2-6
cdr3_nt: TGTGCCAGCAGCCTATCTGACAGTTCCTCTGGGGCCAACGTCCTGACTTTC
cdr3_aa: CASSLSDSSSGANVLTF

clone_size: NA
d_call: TRBD2
v_call: TRBV7-3
j_call: TRBJ2-3
cdr3_nt: TGTGCCAGCAGCTTACAGCGGGGGGCCACAGATACGCAGTATTTT
cdr3_aa: CASSLQRGATDTQYF

clone_size: NA
d_call: NA
v_call: TRBV9
j_call: TRBJ1-2
cdr3_nt: TGTGCCAGCAGCGTCGACCCGGGAGGGGGGGACTATGGCTACACCTTC
cdr3_aa: CASSVDPGGGDYGYTF

clone_size: NA
d_call: NA
v_call: TRBV28
j_call: TRBJ1-3
cdr3_nt: TGTGCCAGCAGTTTGCAATCCTACGGAAACACCATATATTTT
cdr3_aa: CASSLQSYGNTIYF

clone_size: NA
d_call: NA
v_call: TRBV11-2
j_call: TRBJ2-5
cdr3_nt: TGTGCCAGCAGCTTATCATCAGGGTCTTTCCAAGAGACCCAGTACTTC
cdr3_aa: CASSLSSGSFQETQYF

clone_size: NA
d_call: TRBD1
v_call: TRBV9
j_call: TRBJ1-4
cdr3_nt: TGTGCCAGCAGCCCGACTGGGACAGGGGAGGAAAAACTGTTTTTT
cdr3_aa: CASSPTGTGEEKLFF

clone_size: few
d_call: NA
v_call: TRBV2
j_call: TRBJ1-1
cdr3_nt: TGTGCCAGCACCGGGGAGGGTGGGACTGAAGCTTTCTTT
cdr3_aa: CASTGEGGTEAFF

clone_size: NA
d_call: NA
v_call: TRBV19
j_call: TRBJ2-3
cdr3_nt: TGTGCCAGTAGAGTCGGACCTGGGACAGATACGCAGTATTTT
cdr3_aa: CASRVGPGTDTQYF

clone_size: NA
d_call: NA
v_call: TRBV5-6
j_call: TRBJ1-5
cdr3_nt: TGTGCCAGCAGCCTCGGACAGTACTATCAGCCCCAGCATTTT
cdr3_aa: CASSLGQYYQPQHF

clone_size: NA
d_call: TRBD1
v_call: TRBV28
j_call: TRBJ1-2
cdr3_nt: TGTGCCAGCAGACCTTGGACAGGTCCCGGTTTGGAAGGCTACACCTTC
cdr3_aa: CASRPWTGPGLEGYTF

clone_size: NA
d_call: TRBD1
v_call: TRBV23-1
j_call: TRBJ1-1
cdr3_nt: TGCGCCAGCTCGCGCCGGGACAGGGGGCGGAACACTGAAGCTTTCTTT
cdr3_aa: CASSRRDRGRNTEAFF

clone_size: NA
d_call: NA
v_call: TRBV11-3
j_call: TRBJ2-3
cdr3_nt: TGTGCCAGCAGCTTAGGTGGGGGGGCGACAGATACGCAGTATTTT
cdr3_aa: CASSLGGGATDTQYF

clone_size: NA
d_call: NA
v_call: TRBV6-6
j_call: TRBJ1-3
cdr3_nt: TGTGCCAGCAGTTACTCGGCAGGGTTGTCTGGAAACACCATATATTTT
cdr3_aa: CASSYSAGLSGNTIYF

clone_size: NA
d_call: NA
v_call: TRBV5-1
j_call: TRBJ2-3
cdr3_nt: TGCGCCAGCAGCTTGACAGGCGACGGGGTGGTAGATACGCAGTATTTT
cdr3_aa: CASSLTGDGVVDTQYF

clone_size: NA
d_call: NA
v_call: TRBV28
j_call: TRBJ1-5
cdr3_nt: TGTGCCAGCCGACCCCCCGGGTATCAGCGATTACAGGGCTATAGCAATCAGCCCCAGCATTTT
cdr3_aa: CASRPPGYQRLQGYSNQPQHF

clone_size: NA
d_call: NA
v_call: TRBV5-6
j_call: TRBJ2-3
cdr3_nt: TGTGCCAGCAGCTTGGTCAGTCCCGATGGTACGCAGTATTTT
cdr3_aa: CASSLVSPDGTQYF

clone_size: NA
d_call: TRBD1
v_call: TRBV9
j_call: TRBJ2-7
cdr3_nt: TGTGCCAGCAGCGTAGCAGGACAGGGATACGAGCAGTACTTC
cdr3_aa: CASSVAGQGYEQYF

clone_size: NA
d_call: NA
v_call: TRBV5-6
j_call: TRBJ2-3
cdr3_nt: TGTGCCAGCAGCTTGTACGGACAGACCACAGATACGCAGTATTTT
cdr3_aa: CASSLYGQTTDTQYF

clone_size: NA
d_call: TRBD2
v_call: TRBV9
j_call: TRBJ2-2
cdr3_nt: TGTGCCAGCAGCTTTCAGACTAGCGGGGGTGAGCTGTTTTTT
cdr3_aa: CASSFQTSGGELFF

clone_size: NA
d_call: NA
v_call: TRBV5-6
j_call: TRBJ1-2
cdr3_nt: TGTGCCAGCAGCTTTCCTTCCTATCGGCAGTCCCTTTATGGCTACACCTTC
cdr3_aa: CASSFPSYRQSLYGYTF

clone_size: NA
d_call: NA
v_call: TRBV10-3
j_call: TRBJ2-7
cdr3_nt: TGTGCCATCAGTGAGTCGACCGGTTTCTACGAGCAGTACTTC
cdr3_aa: CAISESTGFYEQYF

clone_size: NA
d_call: NA
v_call: TRBV2
j_call: TRBJ2-1
cdr3_nt: TGTGCCAGCAGTCCCCCGGACACCTACAATGAGCAGTTCTTC
cdr3_aa: CASSPPDTYNEQFF

clone_size: once
d_call: TRBD2
v_call: TRBV7-9
j_call: TRBJ2-2
cdr3_nt: TGTGCCAGCAGCCAAAGACTAGCGGGGACCTCGAACACCGGGGAGCTGTTTTTT
cdr3_aa: CASSQRLAGTSNTGELFF

clone_size: NA
d_call: TRBD2
v_call: TRBV5-6
j_call: TRBJ2-5
cdr3_nt: TGTGCCAGCAGCTTTAAAGAAAGGGAACAGCGGGGTAGGGAGACCCAGTACTTC
cdr3_aa: CASSFKEREQRGRETQYF

clone_size: NA
d_call: TRBD1
v_call: TRBV4-1
j_call: TRBJ1-2
cdr3_nt: TGCGCCAGCAGCCGGGGACAGGTAAATGGCTACACCTTC
cdr3_aa: CASSRGQVNGYTF

clone_size: NA
d_call: TRBD1
v_call: TRBV9
j_call: TRBJ2-5
cdr3_nt: TGTGCCAGCAGCGCCTCGGGACAGAGAGGAGAGACCCAGTACTTC
cdr3_aa: CASSASGQRGETQYF

clone_size: many
d_call: NA
v_call: TRBV28
j_call: TRBJ1-2
cdr3_nt: TGTGCCAGCAGGGAACTCCAGGGGTTTTATGGCTACACCTTC
cdr3_aa: CASRELQGFYGYTF

clone_size: NA
d_call: NA
v_call: TRBV18
j_call: TRBJ2-3
cdr3_nt: TGTGCCAGCTCACCACAACACACAGATACGCAGTATTTT
cdr3_aa: CASSPQHTDTQYF

clone_size: NA
d_call: NA
v_call: TRBV18
j_call: TRBJ2-7
cdr3_nt: TGTGCCAGCTCATCGCAAGGGGTTAGCTCCTACGAGCAGTACTTC
cdr3_aa: CASSSQGVSSYEQYF

clone_size: NA
d_call: TRBD2
v_call: TRBV11-2
j_call: TRBJ2-7
cdr3_nt: TGTGCCAGCAGCTTAGATCGCAGCGGGGGAGCCTACGAGCAGTACTTC
cdr3_aa: CASSLDRSGGAYEQYF

clone_size: NA
d_call: NA
v_call: TRBV7-2
j_call: TRBJ2-4
cdr3_nt: TGTGCCAGCAGCTTTAGCCAACGAAACATTCAGTACTTC
cdr3_aa: CASSFSQRNIQYF

clone_size: NA
d_call: TRBD2
v_call: TRBV5-4
j_call: TRBJ2-5
cdr3_nt: TGTGCCAGCAGCTTGGCCAAGCGGGGGCGGGAGACCCAGTACTTC
cdr3_aa: CASSLAKRGRETQYF

clone_size: NA
d_call: NA
v_call: TRBV4-1
j_call: TRBJ2-6
cdr3_nt: TGCGCCAGCAGCCAACTCATAGGACAAGGGGGAGCCAACGTCCTGACTTTC
cdr3_aa: CASSQLIGQGGANVLTF

clone_size: NA
d_call: NA
v_call: TRBV18
j_call: TRBJ1-3
cdr3_nt: TGTGCCAGCTCTCAAAGTACTGGAAACACCATATATTTT
cdr3_aa: CASSQSTGNTIYF

clone_size: NA
d_call: NA
v_call: TRBV6-7
j_call: TRBJ1-4
cdr3_nt: TGTGCCAGCAGTTACCTTTTCCCAGGTTCTAAGAATGAAAAACTGTTTTTT
cdr3_aa: CASSYLFPGSKNEKLFF

clone_size: NA
d_call: NA
v_call: TRBV11-2
j_call: TRBJ1-6
cdr3_nt: TGTGCCAGCAGCGCCGAGGCAGGGGACAATTCACCCCTCCACTTT
cdr3_aa: CASSAEAGDNSPLHF

clone_size: NA
d_call: NA
v_call: TRBV18
j_call: TRBJ2-3
cdr3_nt: TGTGCCAGCTCACCCCCATATTCCCCAGATACGCAGTATTTT
cdr3_aa: CASSPPYSPDTQYF

clone_size: NA
d_call: TRBD1
v_call: TRBV19
j_call: TRBJ2-7
cdr3_nt: TGTGCCAGTTCCCGGACAGGGGGCGGCTACGAGCAGTACTTC
cdr3_aa: CASSRTGGGYEQYF

clone_size: NA
d_call: NA
v_call: TRBV6-5
j_call: TRBJ2-7
cdr3_nt: TGTGCCAGCACATCATACGTCCAGGGTTTCTACGAGCAGTACTTC
cdr3_aa: CASTSYVQGFYEQYF

clone_size: NA
d_call: TRBD2
v_call: TRBV19
j_call: TRBJ2-3
cdr3_nt: TGTGCCAGTAGAATTGGACTAGTCGCCACAGATACGCAGTATTTT
cdr3_aa: CASRIGLVATDTQYF